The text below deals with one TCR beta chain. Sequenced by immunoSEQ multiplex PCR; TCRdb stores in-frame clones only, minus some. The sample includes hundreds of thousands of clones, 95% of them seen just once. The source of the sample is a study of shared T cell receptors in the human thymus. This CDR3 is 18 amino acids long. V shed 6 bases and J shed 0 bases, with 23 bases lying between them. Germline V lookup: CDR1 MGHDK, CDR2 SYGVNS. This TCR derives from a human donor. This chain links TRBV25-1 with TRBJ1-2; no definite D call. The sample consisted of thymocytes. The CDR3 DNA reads TGTGCCAGCAGCCCCTATCCCTTTGCGGGAACTTCTAACTATGGCTACACCTTC. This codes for CASSPYPFAGTSNYGYTF.